The next 11 T cell receptor beta chains were all read from a single sample in a study of cytomegalovirus exposure and HLA in healthy donors. The table came from immunoSEQ multiplex PCR; TCRdb's copy has only in-frame clones and leaves some out. The sample includes a few hundred thousand clones, approximately 90% of them seen just once. Sample: PBMCs. The receptors derive from a woman between 18 and 30 years old in good health and CMV-seronegative.

The chain carries TRBV27 and TRBJ2-1; 9 positions agree with TRBD2. CDR3 length: 14 residues. CDR1 is MNHEY and CDR2 is SMNVEV in the germline V gene (reference sequence). The V and J ends lost 1 base and 9 bases, in that order; junction bases with no gene match: 4. The CDR3 DNA follows: TGTGCCAGCAGTTTATTAGCGGGAGTCGCTGAGCAGTTCTTC. Translating gives CASSLLAGVAEQFF.

The chain employs TRBV5-1 and TRBJ2-2; 8 bases are a match to TRBD2. V was pared by 1 base and J by 0 bases, with 8 bases of the junction left unmatched. CDR1 and CDR2 (germline): SGHRS, YFSETQ. The CDR3 contains 18 residues. CDR3 sequence: CASSLFSSGLANTGELFF. The CDR3 DNA reads TGCGCCAGCAGCTTGTTCTCTAGCGGGCTCGCGAACACCGGGGAGCTGTTTTTT.

The chain links TRBV5-6 to TRBJ2-7, with 7 bases fitting TRBD2. V shed 0 bases and J 3 bases; nucleotides not matched to a gene: 12. The CDR3 extends over 17 amino acids. The germline gives CDR1 SGHDT, CDR2 YYEEEE. CDR3 sequence: CASSLAAGRATLYEQYF. The CDR3 nucleotides are TGTGCCAGCAGCTTGGCGGCAGGGAGGGCCACCCTCTACGAGCAGTACTTC.

CDR3: CASSVTVANTGELFF. Here the CDR3 DNA reads TGTGCCAGCAGCGTAACTGTCGCGAACACCGGGGAGCTGTTTTTT. The chain has TRBV9 and TRBJ2-2; D remains unclear. The germline V gene has CDR1 SGDLS and CDR2 YYNGEE. Trimming cost V 1 base and J 0 bases, with 7 bases left between them. The CDR3 has 15 residues.

The gene calls are TRBV30 and TRBJ2-3; 8 nucleotides match TRBD1. V lost 0 bases, J lost 1 base, and 3 bases stayed unmatched. Per germline, CDR1 GTSNPN and CDR2 SVGIG (reference sequence). The CDR3 totals 15 residues. The CDR3 spells CAWSVKTGGTDTQYF. CDR3 coding DNA: TGTGCCTGGAGTGTAAAGACAGGGGGCACAGATACGCAGTATTTT.

This clone has just one count. The J gene is TRBJ2-1, the V gene TRBV5-1; D is perhaps TRBD1 (6 bases). The CDR3 extends over 15 amino acids. CDR1 SGHRS and CDR2 YFSETQ come from the germline V gene. The ends were cut back, 4 bases at V and 3 bases at J, with 14 bases in the middle. The CDR3 sequence: CASSPDSGLYNEQFF. CDR3 DNA sequence: TGCGCCAGCAGCCCGGACAGCGGACTCTACAATGAGCAGTTCTTC.

This chain connects TRBV29-1 to TRBJ2-5; 7 nucleotides agree with TRBD2. J was trimmed by 5 bases and V by 4 bases; bases with no gene match: 4. The germline V gene has CDR1 SQVTM and CDR2 ANQGSEA. This CDR3 is 12 amino acids long. The CDR3 nucleotides read TGCAGCGTTGTGCGGGGGAGTGAGACCCAGTACTTC. Translating it yields CSVVRGSETQYF.

The chain links TRBV28 to TRBJ2-2; 7 bases fit TRBD1. The trim removed 5 bases at V and 6 bases at J, leaving 12 bases unmatched. The CDR3 has 16 amino acids. Germline V gene lookup returns CDR1 MDHEN and CDR2 SYDVKM. CDR3 residues: CASSPRKTGVAGELFF. CDR3 DNA sequence: TGTGCCAGCAGTCCACGGAAAACAGGGGTGGCCGGGGAGCTGTTTTTT.

The chain links TRBV27 to TRBJ1-2, with D hard to call. The CDR3 is 12 residues long. The germline CDR1 and CDR2 sequences are MNHEY and SMNVEV (reference sequence). Trimming left V 6 bases short and J 7 bases short, with 12 bases between. CDR3 coding DNA: TGTGCCAGCAGCCGGGTCGGTGGTGGCTACACCTTC. Protein: CASSRVGGGYTF.

This rearrangement joins TRBV7-2 to TRBJ2-7, with D perhaps matching TRBD2 (5 bases). This CDR3 has 13 residues. Germline loops: CDR1 SGHTA, CDR2 FQGNSA. With 6 bases removed from V and 2 bases from J, the gap between germline ends came to 11 bases. The CDR3 here is CASSSTGTYEQYF. DNA for the CDR3: TGTGCCAGCAGTTCGACGGGGACCTACGAGCAGTACTTC.

The chain links TRBV5-4 to TRBJ2-1; 15 bases agree with TRBD2. CDR1 is SGHNT and CDR2 is YYREEE in the germline V gene (reference sequence). The ends lost 4 bases at V and 9 bases at J; junction bases unmatched: 5. The CDR3 extends over 15 amino acids. CDR3 protein: CASSKGLAGGGEQFF. CDR3 bases: TGTGCCAGCAGCAAAGGACTAGCGGGGGGGGGTGAGCAGTTCTTC. The full variable domain, rest sourced from reference TRBV5-4 and TRBJ2-1, is ETGVTQSPTHLIKTRGQQVTLRCSSQSGHNTVSWYQQALGQGPQFIFQYYREEENGRGNFPPRFSGLQFPNYSSELNVNALELDDSALYLCASSKGLAGGGEQFFGPGTRLTVL.